The clone carrying this T cell receptor beta chain turned up a few times. Its antigen is not known. This entry belongs to a study of blood T cells in healthy people across ages. The wider study: With template switching, about one barcoded beta molecule was captured per two T cells.

Then a second PCR, running roughly 7 to 11 cycles, was carried out with a sample-barcoded 5' primer and a J-beta primer mix. TCRdb re-called the 5' RACE reads with MiXCR, one entry per CDR3 protein. In the table there are 700,000 to 900,000 distinct CDR3 sequences, roughly 50% of which are singletons. This CDR3 region has 13 residues. The germline V and J ends were trimmed by 6 bases and 2 bases, with 6 bases remaining between them. Per the germline V gene, CDR1 is SGHKS and CDR2 is YYEKEE (reference sequence). Study results and caveats: Not knowing donor CMV status may have confounded expanded clonotype changes. A greater number of naive CD4+ cells and higher diversity distinguished long-lived donors from aged donors.

The sequenced sample consisted of blood. This receptor was identified in a man of 80 years or more in good health. The chain joins TRBV5-5 to TRBJ2-6; perhaps TRBD2 as D (5 bases). CDR3 loop: CASTEAGANVLTF. The CDR3, as DNA: TGTGCCAGCACGGAGGCTGGGGCCAACGTCCTGACTTTC. Complete variable domain (other parts from reference TRBV5-5 and TRBJ2-6): DAGVTQSPTHLIKTRGQQVTLRCSPISGHKSVSWYQQVLGQGPQFIFQYYEKEERGRGNFPDRFSARQFPNYSSELNVNALLLGDSALYLCASTEAGANVLTFGAGSRLTVL.